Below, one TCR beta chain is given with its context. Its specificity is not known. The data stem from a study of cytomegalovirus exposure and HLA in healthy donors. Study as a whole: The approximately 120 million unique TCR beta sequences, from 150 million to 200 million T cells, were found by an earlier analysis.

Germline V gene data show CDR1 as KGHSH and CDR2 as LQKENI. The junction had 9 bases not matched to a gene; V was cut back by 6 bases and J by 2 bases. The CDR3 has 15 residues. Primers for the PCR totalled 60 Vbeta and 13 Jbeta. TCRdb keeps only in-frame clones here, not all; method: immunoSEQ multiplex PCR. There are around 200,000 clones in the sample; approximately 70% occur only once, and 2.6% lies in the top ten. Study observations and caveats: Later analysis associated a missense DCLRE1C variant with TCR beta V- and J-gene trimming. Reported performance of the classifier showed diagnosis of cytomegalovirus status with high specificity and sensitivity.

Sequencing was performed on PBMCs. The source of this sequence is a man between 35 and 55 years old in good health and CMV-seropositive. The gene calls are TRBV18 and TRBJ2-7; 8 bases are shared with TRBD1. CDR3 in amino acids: CASSVPGTGPYEQYF. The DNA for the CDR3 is TGTGCCAGCTCTGTACCCGGGACAGGCCCCTACGAGCAGTACTTC.